Listed below are T cell receptor beta chains from one sample, sequenced in a study of T cells in localized non-small cell lung cancer. The data were produced by immunoSEQ multiplex PCR, yet TCRdb's version contains in-frame clones alone and is incomplete. The sample has roughly 1,500 clones, about 26% seen once; the top ten hold 10%. The sample in question was normal lung tissue next to the tumor, obtained before any cancer treatment. The receptors were gathered from an older male donor with stage II lung adenocarcinoma. Each CDR3 is given without its conserved first and last residue.

J gene: TRBJ1-1
V gene: TRBV6-8
CDR3 protein: ASISRVGMNTEAF

J gene: TRBJ2-4
V gene: TRBV9
CDR3 protein: ASSATSGSLDIQY

J gene: TRBJ1-2
V gene: TRBV11-3
CDR3 protein: ASSLVTGRWDYGYT

J gene: TRBJ2-7
V gene: TRBV9
CDR3 protein: ASSSRRDSRAYEQY

J gene: TRBJ2-5
V gene: TRBV4-1
CDR3 protein: ASSPAGTETQY

J gene: TRBJ1-2
V gene: TRBV9
CDR3 protein: ASSEAGSYGYT

J gene: TRBJ2-5
V gene: TRBV5-1
CDR3 protein: ASSLDPPSSKVETQY

J gene: TRBJ2-7
V gene: TRBV9
CDR3 protein: ASTDKGQAGEQY

J gene: TRBJ2-7
V gene: TRBV6-8
CDR3 protein: ASSAGGPPSYEQY

J gene: TRBJ2-2
V gene: TRBV6-8
CDR3 protein: ASRDRGGPNTGELF

J gene: TRBJ1-1
V gene: TRBV19
CDR3 protein: ASIPLRGTEAF

J gene: TRBJ1-5
V gene: TRBV28
CDR3 protein: ASSPGWGNQPQH

J gene: TRBJ1-3
V gene: TRBV6-8
CDR3 protein: ASSYDSLGNTIY

J gene: TRBJ2-7
V gene: TRBV6-4
CDR3 protein: ACSASESLGEQY

J gene: TRBJ1-2
V gene: TRBV6-8
CDR3 protein: ASSPGQGTNVYGYT

J gene: TRBJ2-3
V gene: TRBV18
CDR3 protein: ASSHLPSGGGITDTQY

J gene: TRBJ2-6
V gene: TRBV5-1
CDR3 protein: ASSLITSGANVLT

J gene: TRBJ2-7
V gene: TRBV9
CDR3 protein: ASRPQGARSYEQY

J gene: TRBJ2-1
V gene: TRBV19
CDR3 protein: ASTNTGVHEQF

J gene: TRBJ2-2
V gene: TRBV19
CDR3 protein: ASSTRLGNTGELF

J gene: TRBJ2-7
V gene: TRBV6-8
CDR3 protein: ASYATTLLEQY

J gene: TRBJ2-1
V gene: TRBV12-5
CDR3 protein: AGLWTYNEQF